The present entry profiles one T cell receptor beta chain with its context. The source of the sample is a study of blood T cell repertoires in COVID-19. Study summary: Acute and convalescent COVID-19 samples came from the United States, Italy and Spain. In each case, the material was cDNA or gDNA derived from T cells, B-cell-depleted T cells, or PBMCs.

In germline, CDR1 is SGHNT, CDR2 YYREEE (reference sequence). The junction had 8 bases not matched to a gene; V was cut back by 7 bases and J by 0 bases. CDR3 length: 16 amino acids. How the authors handled the data: Estimated nucleated cell counts came from reference gene primer amplification. Here immunoSEQ multiplex PCR was the method, and the copy in TCRdb shows in-frame clones only, minus some. That table is the source of V, J and clone size, and D and trimming were worked out from the DNA. The table lists 250,000 to 350,000 clones, around four fifths of them singletons. The receptor was derived from a woman between 45 and 60 years old with acute or convalescent COVID-19. This chain connects TRBV5-4 to TRBJ2-3; 10 nucleotides align to TRBD2. Source material: peripheral blood. This CDR3 reads CASDLAGGGSTDTQYF. The CDR3 DNA reads as TGTGCCAGCGACTTAGCGGGAGGTGGTAGCACAGATACGCAGTATTTT.